This TCR beta chain was observed in a study of graft-versus-host responses after intestinal transplantation. On this clone: Its specificity is not known.

Clones were read by immunoSEQ multiplex PCR, and TCRdb kept only the in-frame ones, dropping some. The data show 60,000 to 70,000 clones, around 90% seen once. The V end lost 8 bases, the J end lost 1 base, and 14 bases lay between the germline ends. Germline CDR1 and CDR2: MNHNY and SVGAGI (reference sequence). CDR3 length: 14 residues. Graft tissue processing released intraepithelial and lamina propria lymphocytes. General observations from the study: In patients with graft-donor T cell macrochimerism, allograft graft-versus-host to host-versus-graft clonal ratios were high.

The V gene is TRBV6-6, the J gene TRBJ1-1; D unclear. The specimen was ileum tissue, collected roughly 54 weeks after transplant. This receptor was taken from a human patient who received an intestinal transplant, so some T cells may come from the graft donor. CDR3 nucleotides: TGTGCCAGCTCCCGGTCCAGGACGAACACTGAAGCTTTCTTT. The encoded protein is CASSRSRTNTEAFF.